Sequencing of this TCR beta chain was carried out in a study of shared clonotypes between healthy human individuals. The repertoire was sequenced with immunoSEQ multiplex PCR; TCRdb's copy has only in-frame clones and lacks some. The sample carries 170,000 or so clones, about 66% recorded once. Germline V gene data show CDR1 as SGHAT and CDR2 as FQNNGV. V shed 7 bases and J shed 0 bases, with 13 bases lying between them. The CDR3 is 14 residues long. None of the donors, who were healthy HIV-negative adults, had recently had acute infections or vaccinations. The specimen was memory CD4+ T cells sorted from blood. The subset is: CD45RA-negative fraction. This sequence was found in a man younger than 45 in good health. The J gene is TRBJ2-7, the V gene TRBV11-2, with D maybe TRBD1 (5 bases). CDR3 region: CASNRSPGSYEQYF. CDR3 nucleotides: TGTGCCAGCAACAGGAGCCCGGGCTCCTACGAGCAGTACTTC.